This entry describes one T cell receptor beta chain. In Cohort 3, a recovered donor had either two negative PCRs, clearance, or symptom resolution. The source of the sample is a study of blood T cell repertoires in COVID-19. Data came from immunoSEQ multiplex PCR; TCRdb stores just in-frame clones and leaves some out. Counted here are 200,000 to 300,000 clones, around 88% occurring once; the ten biggest clones make up around 2.1%. The CDR3 has 15 amino acids. In germline, CDR1 is LGHNA, CDR2 YNFKEQ. Trimming removed 0 bases from V and 0 bases from J, with 3 bases in between. This TCR came from a woman aged 50 to 65 who had recovered from COVID-19. The chain joins TRBV4-2 to TRBJ2-6, with D uncertain. Input material: PBMCs or T cells enriched from blood (not recorded which). The CDR3 reads CASSQDSSGANVLTF. DNA of the CDR3: TGTGCCAGCAGCCAAGACAGCTCTGGGGCCAACGTCCTGACTTTC.